This T cell receptor (beta chain) was profiled in a study of blood T cell repertoires in COVID-19. Across the whole study: In each case, the material was cDNA or gDNA derived from T cells, B-cell-depleted T cells, or PBMCs.

Trimming removed 2 bases from V and 0 bases from J; junction bases left unmatched: 6. This CDR3 region has 17 residues. Looked up from germline, CDR1 is SNHLY and CDR2 is FYNNEI. Methods used by the authors: Researchers report that nucleated cell counts were estimated from reference gene primer amplification. The assay was immunoSEQ multiplex PCR, and TCRdb's table has in-frame clones only and misses some. V and J calls and clone size are given by that table; D and trimming were obtained from the DNA. Among 120,000 to 150,000 clones listed, over 75% were seen once. In terms of age and location, participants ranged from roughly 18 to 89 years and lived in about two dozen US areas.

Source material: PBMCs or T cells enriched from blood (not recorded which). V gene TRBV2 combines with J gene TRBJ1-4; 7 nucleotides line up with TRBD1. This clonotype originated in a woman between 25 and 40 years old with acute COVID-19. The CDR3 is CASSELGQLATNEKLFF. The CDR3 nucleotides read TGTGCCAGCAGTGAACTGGGACAGCTTGCAACTAATGAAAAACTGTTTTTT.